This T cell receptor beta chain comes out of a study of blood T cell repertoires in COVID-19. TCRdb keeps only in-frame clones here, not all; method: immunoSEQ multiplex PCR. The repertoire holds about 480,000 clones, with 80% to 90% as singletons. This CDR3 region has 18 residues. Trimming removed 0 bases from V and 2 bases from J, with 20 bases in between. Germline CDR1 is MGHRA and CDR2 is YSYEKL. There are many counts of this clone. The V and J genes are TRBV4-1 and TRBJ2-7, with D possibly being TRBD1 (6 bases). The origin of this receptor is a woman in her twenties or thirties with acute or convalescent COVID-19. The sequenced sample was peripheral blood. DNA for the CDR3: TGCGCCAGCAGCCAAGAAGATTTCGTACCGGGACAACCCTACGAGCAGTACTTC. It is translated as CASSQEDFVPGQPYEQYF.